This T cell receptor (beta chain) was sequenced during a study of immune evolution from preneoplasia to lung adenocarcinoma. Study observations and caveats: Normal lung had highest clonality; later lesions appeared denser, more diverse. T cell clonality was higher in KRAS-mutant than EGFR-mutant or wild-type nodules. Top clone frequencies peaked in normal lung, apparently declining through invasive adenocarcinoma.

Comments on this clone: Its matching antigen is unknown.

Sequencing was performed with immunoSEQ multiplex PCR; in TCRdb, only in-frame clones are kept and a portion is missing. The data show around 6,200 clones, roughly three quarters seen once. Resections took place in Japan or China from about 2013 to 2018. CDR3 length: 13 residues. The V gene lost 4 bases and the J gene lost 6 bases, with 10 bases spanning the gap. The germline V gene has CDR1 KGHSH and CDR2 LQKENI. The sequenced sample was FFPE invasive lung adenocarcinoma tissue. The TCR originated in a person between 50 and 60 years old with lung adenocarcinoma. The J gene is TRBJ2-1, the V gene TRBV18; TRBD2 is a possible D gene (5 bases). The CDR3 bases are TGTGCCAGCTCACAAGCTAGCAGCAATGAGCAGTTCTTC. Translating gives CASSQASSNEQFF.